This T cell receptor (beta chain) was retrieved from a study of cytomegalovirus exposure and HLA in healthy donors. PCR employed 60 Vbeta and 13 Jbeta primers. Measured with immunoSEQ multiplex PCR; TCRdb has only the in-frame clones, and not every one. The repertoire holds 85,000 to 120,000 clones, with over 80% as singletons. Germline V CDR1 and CDR2: LGHNA, YNFKEQ. CDR3 length: 16 residues. On this clone itself: Relative to the germline gene, one junction end is altered; a read error may explain this.

This TCR was sampled from a man aged 35-49 years in good health and CMV-seronegative. Material for sequencing was PBMCs. This sequence joins TRBV4-2 and TRBJ2-2, with 8 positions matching TRBD2. The CDR3 DNA is TGTGCCAGCAGCGAAGAGCGGGAGCTCCTCACCGGGGAGCTGTTTTTT. Translation: CASSEERELLTGELFF.